These 9 T cell receptor beta chains were all obtained from the same sample, sequenced in a study of blood T cell repertoires in COVID-19. Method: immunoSEQ multiplex PCR; TCRdb's copy keeps in-frame clones and lacks some. The table records 120,000 or so clones, 60% to 85% of them present only once. Sequenced sample: peripheral blood. The receptors derive from a man aged 70 or older with acute or convalescent COVID-19.

The table lists this clone with a few counts. The rearrangement uses TRBV7-6 and TRBJ2-2; D is uncertain. Between the trimmed V and J ends, which lost 4 bases and 7 bases, there was a span of 10 bases. The CDR3 is 13 residues long. CDR1 is SGHVS, CDR2 FNYEAQ, per germline. The chain's CDR3 is CASSSELFGELFF. For the CDR3, the DNA is TGTGCCAGCAGCTCCGAGCTTTTCGGGGAGCTGTTTTTT.

J is TRBJ2-3 and V is TRBV7-2; D is perhaps TRBD2 (5 bases). V shed 3 bases and J shed 1 base, with 14 bases lying between them. This CDR3 region has 16 residues. Germline-derived CDR1 and CDR2 are SGHTA and FQGNSA. CDR3 residues: CASSFERGSRTDTQYF. CDR3 DNA sequence: TGTGCCAGCAGCTTCGAACGGGGAAGCCGCACAGATACGCAGTATTTT.

The J gene is TRBJ2-3, the V gene TRBV19, with 8 nucleotides matching TRBD1. V trimming: 5 bases; J trimming: 4 bases; junction bases outside the gene matches: 11. Germline-derived CDR1 and CDR2 are LNHDA and SQIVND (reference sequence). This CDR3 spans 16 amino acids. CDR3 in DNA: TGTGCCAGTAGTTATCAGGCAGGGGGCTACTCAGATACGCAGTATTTT. Amino acid sequence: CASSYQAGGYSDTQYF.

The J gene is TRBJ2-1, the V gene TRBV5-1; D is uncertain. The CDR3 has 14 residues. V shed 6 bases and J shed 3 bases, with 13 bases lying between them. Germline V gene lookup returns CDR1 SGHRS and CDR2 YFSETQ. The CDR3 region is CASTQYLDYNEQFF. CDR3 in DNA: TGCGCCAGCACTCAGTACCTCGACTACAATGAGCAGTTCTTC.

V is TRBV29-1 and J is TRBJ2-5; D might be TRBD1 (5 bases). This CDR3 has 13 residues. CDR1 and CDR2 (germline): SQVTM, ANQGSEA. V dropped 2 bases and J dropped 5 bases, with 12 bases sitting between them. The CDR3 is CSVEKGRAETQYF. In DNA, the CDR3 is TGCAGCGTTGAAAAGGGCAGGGCGGAGACCCAGTACTTC.

This chain connects TRBV9 to TRBJ2-3; 7 positions match TRBD2. V dropped 3 bases and J dropped 4; count of bases not matched to a gene: 2. Looked up from germline, CDR1 is SGDLS and CDR2 is YYNGEE. The CDR3 has 13 amino acids. CDR3 in amino acids: CASSGGGPDTQYF. CDR3 coding DNA: TGTGCCAGCAGCGGGGGGGGTCCAGATACGCAGTATTTT.

The V and J genes are TRBV4-3 and TRBJ1-1; TRBD1 might be the D (6 bases). V dropped 0 bases and J dropped 1 base, with 9 bases sitting between them. This CDR3 spans 15 amino acids. The germline gives CDR1 LGHNA, CDR2 YSLEER. The CDR3: CASSQDDRPNTEAFF. The CDR3 nucleotides read TGCGCCAGCAGCCAAGATGACAGGCCGAACACTGAAGCTTTCTTT.

The V call is TRBV6-2 or TRBV6-3, the J call TRBJ2-7; tentative D call: TRBD2 (5 bases). Germline CDR1 and CDR2: MNHEY and SVGEGT. This CDR3 has 15 residues. Between the trimmed V and J ends, which lost 4 bases and 0 bases, there was a span of 13 bases. CDR3 DNA sequence: TGTGCCAGCAGTTCCACTAGAGCGATCTCCTACGAGCAGTACTTC. Translation: CASSSTRAISYEQYF.

The V and J genes are TRBV6-5 and TRBJ1-2, with 8 bases fitting TRBD1. Germline CDR1 is MNHEY and CDR2 is SVGAGI. The CDR3 is made up of 13 amino acids. V shed 6 bases, J shed 3 bases, and the junction held 3 bases outside the gene matches. The CDR3 loop is CASREDRDYGYTF. As DNA, the CDR3 is TGTGCCAGCAGAGAGGACAGGGACTATGGCTACACCTTC.